A few counts support the clone carrying this T cell receptor beta chain. This specimen comes from a study of T cells after yellow fever vaccination. Turning to the study itself: SMART-Seq v4 Ultra Low Input prepared libraries from low-cell fractions. Study results and limitations: A weaker secondary response peaked on day 5, the primary on day 15.

MiXCR was run by TCRdb on the 5' RACE reads, yielding one entry per CDR3 protein. Of tens of thousands of distinct CDR3 sequences listed, approximately 4.5% are singletons. V was clipped by 0 bases and J by 10 bases, with 12 bases between them. The germline gives CDR1 SGHDN, CDR2 FVKESK. This CDR3 region has 14 residues. The chain is built from TRBV14 and TRBJ1-4, with D unresolved. This sequence originates from a man between 18 and 35 years old who received the YFV17D yellow fever vaccine. Sequenced here: PBMCs, either bulk or a sorted T-cell subset (CD4+, CD8+, memory, or dextramer-sorted; not recorded which), sampled on the day of the yellow fever booster vaccination. The CDR3 nucleotides are TGTGCCAGCAGCCAAGATGTGGGCAGTTCAAAACTGTTTTTT. This codes for CASSQDVGSSKLFF.